This entry concerns a single T cell receptor beta chain. Its antigen is still unknown. The sample belongs to a study of shared clonotypes between healthy human individuals. From germline, CDR1 is SGHRS and CDR2 YFSETQ. V was shortened by 0 bases and J by 11 bases, with 20 bases between the two germline ends. The CDR3 length is 15 residues. Regarding the study as a whole: Sampling was confined to blood; repertoires within tissues likely differ. A limitation of the genetic and exposure-history diversity represented arose from few donors.

Generated by immunoSEQ multiplex PCR, the TCRdb table keeps only in-frame clones and is missing some. The sample shows roughly 2,300,000 clones, about 90% of them seen only once. The sequence derives from a man aged 18 to 30 in good health. Some clones in this sample may be carry-over from other donors' samples. V gene TRBV5-1 combines with J gene TRBJ1-1; weak D call: TRBD1 (6 bases). Sequenced: naive CD4+ T cells from PBMCs. Subset of the sample: CD45RA+ positively selected. DNA of the CDR3: TGCGCCAGCAGCTTGGTAGTGCAGGGGATAGGCGCGGCTTTCTTT. Translation gives CASSLVVQGIGAAFF.